This T cell receptor (beta chain) stems from a study of Graves' ophthalmopathy and Graves' hyperthyroidism. The authors amplified TCR beta CDR3 regions, and they did so from RNA transcripts for repertoire sequencing. The authors performed first-round RT-PCR with HTBI primers and then a second-round multiplex PCR. TCRdb redid the calling of the multiplex PCR reads with MiXCR, one entry per CDR3 protein. The data contain about 500,000 distinct CDR3 sequences, around an eighth of them seen just once; the ten biggest clones take up over 7.5%. At least ten counts were recorded for this clonotype. This receptor was obtained from a woman younger than 45 with Graves' ophthalmopathy. The sequenced material came from blood.

CDR3 residues: CSVEGWADEQYF. CDR3 in DNA: TGCAGCGTTGAGGGCTGGGCGGACGAGCAGTACTTC. The chain is built from TRBV29-1 and TRBJ2-7; no clear D. The CDR3 runs to 12 residues. V was pared by 3 bases and J by 5 bases, with 11 bases between. Germline V gene sequence: CDR1 SQVTM, CDR2 ANQGSEA.